This is a list of T cell receptor beta chains from one sample in a study of cytomegalovirus exposure and HLA in healthy donors. The assay was immunoSEQ multiplex PCR, and TCRdb's table has in-frame clones only and misses some. The data contain roughly 270,000 clones, 88% of them singletons. The sequenced material came from PBMCs. The source is a woman between 18 and 30 years old in good health and CMV-seronegative. Each CDR3 is given with its conserved first and last residue. The order of the fields is J gene, D gene, clone size, V gene, CDR3 DNA, CDR3 protein. A D gene is named only where the DNA matches it firmly. Size values are once, few and many counts, or a class for expanded clones, and some rows have none.

j_call: TRBJ1-1; d_call: TRBD1; clone_size: -; v_call: TRBV5-1; cdr3_nt: TGCGCCAGCAGCTCACACACAGGGACAGACACTGAAGCTTTCTTT; cdr3_aa: CASSSHTGTDTEAFF
j_call: TRBJ2-1; d_call: TRBD2; clone_size: -; v_call: TRBV29-1; cdr3_nt: TGCAGCGTCGAGCTAGCGGGAGGTTACAATGAGCAGTTCTTC; cdr3_aa: CSVELAGGYNEQFF
j_call: TRBJ1-2; d_call: TRBD1; clone_size: -; v_call: TRBV9; cdr3_nt: TGTGCCAGCAGCAAATACGGGACAGGGGTGGAAGGCTACACCTTC; cdr3_aa: CASSKYGTGVEGYTF
j_call: TRBJ1-1; d_call: -; clone_size: once; v_call: TRBV7-2; cdr3_nt: TGTGCCAGCAGCTTAGGGCGGGTTTGGACTGAAGCTTTCTTT; cdr3_aa: CASSLGRVWTEAFF
j_call: TRBJ2-5; d_call: TRBD2; clone_size: -; v_call: TRBV7-2; cdr3_nt: TGTGCCAGCAGCCCCCCCGGGACTAGAGGGGAGACCCAGTACTTC; cdr3_aa: CASSPPGTRGETQYF
j_call: TRBJ1-4; d_call: TRBD1; clone_size: -; v_call: TRBV25-1; cdr3_nt: TGTGCCAGCAGTGAAAGGACAGGGGTCCAGGAAAAACTGTTTTTT; cdr3_aa: CASSERTGVQEKLFF
j_call: TRBJ2-7; d_call: -; clone_size: -; v_call: TRBV27; cdr3_nt: TGTGCCAGCAGTGGTGGCAGGGAAGCCTACGAGCAGTACTTC; cdr3_aa: CASSGGREAYEQYF
j_call: TRBJ1-1; d_call: -; clone_size: -; v_call: TRBV18; cdr3_nt: TGTGCCAGCTCACCAATTGTGTCAGAGAACACTGAAGCTTTCTTT; cdr3_aa: CASSPIVSENTEAFF
j_call: TRBJ2-7; d_call: -; clone_size: -; v_call: TRBV10-3; cdr3_nt: TGTGCCATCAGCTCGACGGCGGTGTTCTCCTACGAGCAGTACTTC; cdr3_aa: CAISSTAVFSYEQYF
j_call: TRBJ2-2; d_call: -; clone_size: -; v_call: TRBV2; cdr3_nt: TGTGCCGGAATGGGACTTCCCACCGGGGAGCTGTTTTTT; cdr3_aa: CAGMGLPTGELFF
j_call: TRBJ1-1; d_call: -; clone_size: few; v_call: TRBV29-1; cdr3_nt: TGCAGCGTTGAAGGGGCGCGGGGCACTGAAGCTTTCTTT; cdr3_aa: CSVEGARGTEAFF
j_call: TRBJ2-7; d_call: -; clone_size: -; v_call: TRBV5-1; cdr3_nt: TGCGCCAGCAGCTTCGACCCGGGAACTGCCTACGAGCAGTACTTC; cdr3_aa: CASSFDPGTAYEQYF
j_call: TRBJ1-2; d_call: -; clone_size: -; v_call: TRBV27; cdr3_nt: TGTGCCAGCAGGGATAGCCCCTATGGCTACACCTTC; cdr3_aa: CASRDSPYGYTF
j_call: TRBJ2-7; d_call: -; clone_size: once; v_call: TRBV6-6; cdr3_nt: TGTGCCAGCCGCACTAGGGGTAGCGGCTCCTACGAGCAGTACTTC; cdr3_aa: CASRTRGSGSYEQYF
j_call: TRBJ1-6; d_call: -; clone_size: -; v_call: TRBV5-6; cdr3_nt: TGTGCCAGCAGCTTGGAGGCAGGCACGGGGGATTCACCCCTCCACTTT; cdr3_aa: CASSLEAGTGDSPLHF
j_call: TRBJ2-1; d_call: TRBD2; clone_size: few; v_call: TRBV7-3; cdr3_nt: TGTGCCAGCAGCCTCCACCCCCTCGGACTAGCGGGAAACAATGAGCAGTTCTTC; cdr3_aa: CASSLHPLGLAGNNEQFF
j_call: TRBJ1-1; d_call: TRBD1; clone_size: -; v_call: TRBV28; cdr3_nt: TGTGCCAGCAGTTTACCAGGGGGCACTGAAGCTTTCTTT; cdr3_aa: CASSLPGGTEAFF
j_call: TRBJ2-1; d_call: TRBD2; clone_size: -; v_call: TRBV13; cdr3_nt: TGTGCCAGCAGCTTAGGCCTTAGCGGGGGCTGGTACAATGAGCAGTTCTTC; cdr3_aa: CASSLGLSGGWYNEQFF
j_call: TRBJ2-7; d_call: -; clone_size: -; v_call: TRBV7-2; cdr3_nt: TGTGCCAGCAGCTTAGAGGGGCCATGGGGCTCCTACGAGCAGTACTTC; cdr3_aa: CASSLEGPWGSYEQYF
j_call: TRBJ1-1; d_call: TRBD1; clone_size: -; v_call: TRBV5-5; cdr3_nt: TGTGCCAGCAGCTTACCGGGACAGGGGGCTCGGGTGAAGCTTCTCTTT; cdr3_aa: CASSLPGQGARVKLLF
j_call: TRBJ2-7; d_call: -; clone_size: -; v_call: TRBV13; cdr3_nt: TGTGCCAGCAGCTCCCCAGGGGTCCCCTACGAGCAGTACTTC; cdr3_aa: CASSSPGVPYEQYF
j_call: TRBJ2-1; d_call: TRBD1; clone_size: once; v_call: TRBV5-1; cdr3_nt: TGCGCCAGCACCAGGACAGGGGGCAATGAGCAGTTCTTC; cdr3_aa: CASTRTGGNEQFF
j_call: TRBJ2-7; d_call: TRBD2; clone_size: few; v_call: TRBV10-1; cdr3_nt: TGCGCCAGCAGGGCTAGCGGGACTTACGAGCAGTACTTC; cdr3_aa: CASRASGTYEQYF
j_call: TRBJ1-2; d_call: TRBD1; clone_size: -; v_call: TRBV6-1; cdr3_nt: TGTGCCAGCACCGAACCTGACAGGGTCGGTTATGGCTACACCTTC; cdr3_aa: CASTEPDRVGYGYTF
j_call: TRBJ2-7; d_call: -; clone_size: -; v_call: TRBV29-1; cdr3_nt: TGCAGCGTCGCACTCCGGGACACCTCCTACGAGCAGTACTTC; cdr3_aa: CSVALRDTSYEQYF
j_call: TRBJ2-4; d_call: TRBD2; clone_size: -; v_call: TRBV27; cdr3_nt: TGTGCCAGCCCCCGCGAGGTGGGTAGCGGGAGGGAGTTC; cdr3_aa: CASPREVGSGREF
j_call: TRBJ1-3; d_call: TRBD1; clone_size: -; v_call: TRBV5-1; cdr3_nt: TGCGCCAGCAGCGGAACAGGGGTGCCTGGAAACACCATATATTTT; cdr3_aa: CASSGTGVPGNTIYF
j_call: TRBJ2-7; d_call: TRBD1; clone_size: -; v_call: TRBV13; cdr3_nt: TGTGCCAGCAGTTCTGGGACAGGGTGGCACGAGCAGTACTTC; cdr3_aa: CASSSGTGWHEQYF
j_call: TRBJ1-2; d_call: TRBD1; clone_size: -; v_call: TRBV28; cdr3_nt: TGTGCCAGCAACCAACAGGGGGCGCACTATGGCTACACCTTC; cdr3_aa: CASNQQGAHYGYTF
j_call: TRBJ1-1; d_call: -; clone_size: -; v_call: TRBV19; cdr3_nt: TGTGCCAGTACAGGCAGGGACTACACTGAAGCTTTCTTT; cdr3_aa: CASTGRDYTEAFF
j_call: TRBJ2-7; d_call: -; clone_size: -; v_call: TRBV7-2; cdr3_nt: -; cdr3_aa: CASRAGTSTSGEQYF
j_call: TRBJ2-3; d_call: TRBD2; clone_size: few; v_call: TRBV7-6; cdr3_nt: TGTGCCAGCAGCTTCCGAGCGGGAGGGCGCACAGATACGCAGTATTTT; cdr3_aa: CASSFRAGGRTDTQYF
j_call: TRBJ2-3; d_call: TRBD2; clone_size: -; v_call: TRBV29-1; cdr3_nt: TGCAGCGTTAAAGGGACTAGCGGGAGCTCGGGGGGGACAGATACGCAGTATTTT; cdr3_aa: CSVKGTSGSSGGTDTQYF
j_call: TRBJ2-7; d_call: -; clone_size: -; v_call: TRBV6-5; cdr3_nt: TGTGCCAGCAGTTATGGGGGGGCGCGTTACGAGCAGTACTTC; cdr3_aa: CASSYGGARYEQYF
j_call: TRBJ1-1; d_call: -; clone_size: -; v_call: TRBV6-1; cdr3_nt: TGTGCCAGCAGTGAAGGACGGAGGGGTTCTGAAGCTTTCTTT; cdr3_aa: CASSEGRRGSEAFF
j_call: TRBJ2-7; d_call: TRBD2; clone_size: -; v_call: TRBV4-3; cdr3_nt: TGCGCCAGCAGCCTCGGGACTAGCGGGCTCGACGAGCAGTACTTC; cdr3_aa: CASSLGTSGLDEQYF